One and the same sample provided the 18 T cell receptor beta chains below, sequenced in a study of beta chain features in type 1 diabetes. Study-level points and caveats: Shorter TCRB CDR3s, moderately but significantly so, marked every one of the four CD4+ subsets in Type 1 diabetes patients.

Investigators reverse transcribed all isolated RNA, so they sequenced expressed TCRB transcripts. Sequencing used immunoSEQ multiplex PCR; TCRdb keeps in-frame clones, though not all of them. The sample carries under 200,000 clones, around 8.3% recorded once. The antigens of these receptors remain unknown. Material for sequencing was central memory CD4+ T cells from blood. The receptors shown here come from a woman aged 18-29 years with type 1 diabetes.

This clone has just a few counts. The chain has TRBV11-3 and TRBJ2-1; D is perhaps TRBD1 (5 bases). CDR1 and CDR2 (germline): SGHNT, YENEEA. V lost 2 bases, J lost 5 bases, and 16 bases lay in between. The CDR3 extends over 16 amino acids. CDR3 in DNA: TGTGCCAGCAGCTTATTCTCAGGGATATCCAACAATGAGCAGTTCTTC. This codes for CASSLFSGISNNEQFF.

This clone appeared a few times. The chain recombines TRBV7-9 with TRBJ1-4; D is undetermined. Trimming took off 1 base at V and 8 bases at J, with 5 bases between the two ends. Germline CDR1 is SEHNR and CDR2 is FQNEAQ (reference sequence). This CDR3 has 12 amino acids. The CDR3: CASSLDTEKLFF. The CDR3 DNA reads TGTGCCAGCAGCTTAGACACGGAAAAACTGTTTTTT.

This clone occurred a few times. The chain employs TRBV28 and TRBJ2-1; 7 positions agree with TRBD2. The CDR3 spans 12 residues. With V trimmed by 3 bases and J by 10 bases, 3 bases remained unmatched. Germline-derived CDR1 and CDR2 are MDHEN and SYDVKM. For the CDR3, the DNA is TGTGCCAGCAGTTTGAGGGAGGGGGAGCAGTTCTTC. It yields the protein CASSLREGEQFF.

The chain links TRBV6-1 to TRBJ2-2, with a possible D match to TRBD2 (7 bases). The CDR3 length is 18 residues. Looked up from germline, CDR1 is MNHNS and CDR2 is SASEGT. The V and J ends lost 2 bases and 5 bases respectively, with 21 bases between them. The chain's CDR3 is CASSERSLGGRRTGELFF. In DNA form, the CDR3 reads TGTGCCAGCAGTGAACGAAGTTTGGGGGGGCGCCGGACCGGGGAGCTGTTTTTT.

This clone was seen a handful of times. J is TRBJ2-4 and V is TRBV14, with 9 bases identical to TRBD1. J gave up 2 bases and V 4 bases, and 3 bases lay outside the gene matches. Germline assignment: CDR1 SGHDN and CDR2 FVKESK. The CDR3 loop spans 15 amino acids. CDR3 region: CASSPGTGTKNIQYF. The DNA for the CDR3 is TGTGCCAGCAGCCCCGGGACAGGGACCAAAAACATTCAGTACTTC. Combining the CDR3 with reference TRBV14 and TRBJ2-4 gives the whole variable domain EAGVTQFPSHSVIEKGQTVTLRCDPISGHDNLYWYRRVMGKEIKFLLHFVKESKQDESGMPNNRFLAERTGGTYSTLKVQPAELEDSGVYFCASSPGTGTKNIQYFGAGTRLSVL.

This clone showed up just a few times. The chain uses TRBV18 and TRBJ2-7; TRBD1 aligns across 7 bases. With V trimmed by 3 bases and J by 6 bases, 11 bases remained unmatched. Per the germline V gene, CDR1 is KGHSH and CDR2 is LQKENI. The CDR3 sequence is 15 residues long. DNA of the CDR3: TGTGCCAGCTCACCCGGACAGGTAGGCCCTGGCGAGCAGTACTTC. Amino acids: CASSPGQVGPGEQYF.

This sequence joins TRBV19 and TRBJ2-1; D call uncertain. The V gene's germline CDR1 is LNHDA and CDR2 SQIVND (reference sequence). Trimming removed 0 bases at V and 2 bases at J, with 11 bases between. The CDR3 totals 16 residues. The CDR3 loop is CASSIDFTEPYNEQFF. CDR3 nucleotide sequence: TGTGCCAGTAGTATAGATTTTACGGAGCCCTACAATGAGCAGTTCTTC.

The chain carries TRBV7-2 and TRBJ2-7; unclear D gene. Trimming shortened V by 1 base and J by 2 bases, and 9 bases separated the two germline ends. Per germline, CDR1 SGHTA and CDR2 FQGNSA. The CDR3 has 14 residues. CDR3 sequence (DNA): TGTGCCAGCAGCTTAGAGCTACTTCCCTACGAGCAGTACTTC. Protein sequence: CASSLELLPYEQYF.

The rearrangement uses TRBV27 and TRBJ1-5, with a possible D match to TRBD1 (6 bases). V was cut by 6 bases and J by 0 bases, with 15 bases left in between. Germline CDR1 and CDR2: MNHEY and SMNVEV (reference sequence). The CDR3 spans 16 residues. The CDR3 DNA reads as TGTGCCAGCAGCCGGGGGGGCAGCCCTAGCAATCAGCCCCAGCATTTT. Amino acid sequence: CASSRGGSPSNQPQHF.

This clone was seen only a few times. This chain links TRBV5-6 with TRBJ2-7; possible D gene TRBD2, 5 bases. Trimming shortened V by 2 bases and J by 6 bases, and 6 bases separated the two germline ends. The CDR3 loop spans 11 amino acids. The V gene's germline CDR1 is SGHDT and CDR2 YYEEEE. In DNA form, the CDR3 reads TGTGCCAGCAGCTTCGAGGGCGAGCAGTACTTC. This translates into CASSFEGEQYF.

The chain links TRBV6-5 to TRBJ2-5; a possible D gene is TRBD2 (5 bases). Germline values: CDR1 MNHEY, CDR2 SVGAGI. Trimming shortened V by 6 bases and J by 3 bases, and 17 bases separated the two germline ends. The CDR3 runs to 15 residues. CDR3 in amino acids: CASSALGRLEETQYF. The CDR3 nucleotides are TGTGCCAGCAGCGCCCTGGGGAGACTGGAAGAGACCCAGTACTTC.

The rearrangement uses TRBV11-2 and TRBJ1-2; D gene ambiguous. CDR3 length: 13 residues. Germline V gives CDR1 SGHAT, CDR2 FQNNGV. V lost 5 bases and J 2 bases, leaving 9 bases between the germline ends. CDR3 sequence (DNA): TGTGCCAGCAGCCCATACATGAACTATGGCTACACCTTC. This translates into CASSPYMNYGYTF.

J is TRBJ2-3 and V is TRBV29-1, with 10 bases that match TRBD1. Germline V lookup: CDR1 SQVTM, CDR2 ANQGSEA. V lost 4 bases to trimming and J lost 3 bases; unmatched junction nucleotides: 4. The CDR3 is made up of 14 amino acids. The CDR3 here is CSVAPGQGTDTQYF. DNA of the CDR3: TGCAGCGTTGCCCCGGGACAGGGGACAGATACGCAGTATTTT.

The chain has TRBV18 and TRBJ1-5, with D unclear. V was cut by 4 bases and J by 5 bases, with 9 bases left in between. Germline-derived CDR1 and CDR2 are KGHSH and LQKENI. The CDR3 is made up of 13 amino acids. The DNA of the CDR3 is TGTGCCAGCTCACGGGCCGGGGATCAGCCCCAGCATTTT. It is translated as CASSRAGDQPQHF.

This clone appeared a few times. This chain joins TRBV5-1 and TRBJ2-2; 10 bases are a match to TRBD1. V dropped 4 bases and J dropped 3; count of bases not matched to a gene: 6. CDR3 length: 16 residues. Germline V CDR1 and CDR2: SGHRS, YFSETQ. CDR3 in DNA: TGCGCCAGCAGCGGTCCGGGACAGGGGTACACCGGGGAGCTGTTTTTT. This gives the protein CASSGPGQGYTGELFF.

A few counts support this clone. This rearrangement joins TRBV30 to TRBJ1-2; 10 positions agree with TRBD1. V lost 0 bases, J lost 5 bases, and 6 bases stayed unmatched. The germline V gene encodes CDR1 GTSNPN and CDR2 SVGIG (reference sequence). There are 15 residues in the CDR3. The CDR3 sequence: CAWSVQTGGPYGYTF. DNA for the CDR3: TGTGCCTGGAGTGTACAGACAGGGGGCCCATATGGCTACACCTTC.

The chain is built from TRBV12-2 and TRBJ2-7; the DNA was not compared with TRBD2, the D call given in the table. TRBV12-2 is labeled a pseudogene. This CDR3 spans 15 amino acids. This CDR3 reads CASRCLTCLYYEQYF. CDR3 bases: TGTGCAAGTCGCTGCTTAACGTGCCTCTACTACGAGCAGTACTTC.

This clone appeared a few times. The rearrangement links TRBV7-2 to TRBJ2-3, with TRBD2 matching over 10 bases. CDR1 is SGHTA and CDR2 is FQGNSA in the germline V gene. Unmatched junction bases numbered 6, after V lost 0 bases and J lost 3 bases. This CDR3 is 17 amino acids long. Here the CDR3 reads CASSLAASGRVTDTQYF. The DNA for the CDR3 is TGTGCCAGCAGCTTAGCGGCTAGCGGGAGAGTGACAGATACGCAGTATTTT.